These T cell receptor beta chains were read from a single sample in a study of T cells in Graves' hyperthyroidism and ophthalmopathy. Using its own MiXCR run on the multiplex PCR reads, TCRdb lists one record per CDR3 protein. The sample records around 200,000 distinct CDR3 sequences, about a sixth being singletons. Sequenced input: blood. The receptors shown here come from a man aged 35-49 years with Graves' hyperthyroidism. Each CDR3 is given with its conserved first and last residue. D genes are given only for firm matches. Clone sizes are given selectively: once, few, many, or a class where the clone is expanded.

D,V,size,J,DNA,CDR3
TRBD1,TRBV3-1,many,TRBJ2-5,TGTGCCAGCAGCCGGACAGGATTACAAGAGACCCAGTACTTC,CASSRTGLQETQYF
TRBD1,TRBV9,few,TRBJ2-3,TGTGCCAGCAGCGGGTTGAACAGGGGAGGCACAGATACGCAGTATTTT,CASSGLNRGGTDTQYF
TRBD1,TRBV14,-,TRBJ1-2,TGTGCCAGCAGCCAAGTTCCGGGACAGAACTATGGCTACACCTTC,CASSQVPGQNYGYTF
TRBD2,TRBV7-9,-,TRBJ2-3,TGTGCCAGCAGCCCGGGGAGCGGGGGGGCCATAGATACGCAGTATTTT,CASSPGSGGAIDTQYF
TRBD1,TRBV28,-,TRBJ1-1,TGTGCCAGCAGTTCCCCCTTCGGACAGGGGATTACTGAAGCTTTCTTT,CASSSPFGQGITEAFF
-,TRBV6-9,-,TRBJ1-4,TGTGCCGGATCGGGGGGCAGGGAGGATGAAAAACTGTTTTTT,CAGSGGREDEKLFF
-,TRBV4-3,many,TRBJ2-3,TGCGCCAGCAGCCAAGGAGGGGGGTCCCCTACGCAGTATTTT,CASSQGGGSPTQYF
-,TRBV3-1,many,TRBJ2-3,TGTGCCAGCAGATCGAGCACAGATACGCAGTATTTT,CASRSSTDTQYF
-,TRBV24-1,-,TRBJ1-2,TGTGCCACCAGTGCCCCCGGGGGGTCTTCTGGCTACACCTTC,CATSAPGGSSGYTF
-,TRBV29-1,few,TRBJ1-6,TGCAGCCCACCCACTTTGGCCAATAATTCACCCCTCCACTTT,CSPPTLANNSPLHF
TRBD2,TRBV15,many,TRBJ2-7,TGTGCCACCAGCAGGGGAGGGGAATTGGTCGAGCAGTACTTC,CATSRGGELVEQYF
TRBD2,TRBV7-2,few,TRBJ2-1,TGTGCCAGCAGCCGCCGGGGGACTAGCGACTACAATGAGCAGTTCTTC,CASSRRGTSDYNEQFF
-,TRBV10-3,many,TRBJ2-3,TGTGCCATCAGTGAGTCGAAGCCCGATACGCAGTATTTT,CAISESKPDTQYF
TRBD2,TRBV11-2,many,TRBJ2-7,TGTGCCAGCACGGGAGGGGATCGGTACGAGCAGTACTTC,CASTGGDRYEQYF
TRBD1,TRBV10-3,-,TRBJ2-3,TGTGCCATCAGTGAGACAGGGGGCACAGATACGCAGTATTTT,CAISETGGTDTQYF
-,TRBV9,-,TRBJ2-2,TGTGCCAGCAGCGTAGGTGTAGGGACCGGGGAGCTGTTTTTT,CASSVGVGTGELFF
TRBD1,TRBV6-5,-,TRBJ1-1,TGTGCCAGCAGTTATCGATCGACAGGGGTAGGAATGAACACTGAAGCTTTCTTT,CASSYRSTGVGMNTEAFF
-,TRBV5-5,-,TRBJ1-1,TGTGCCAGCAGCTTGGGGTTTGGGAACACTGAAGCTTTCTTT,CASSLGFGNTEAFF
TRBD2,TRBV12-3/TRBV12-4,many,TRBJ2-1,TGTGCCAGCAGCCCGGAGCGGGGGGGGGGTTTCAATGAGCAGTTCTTC,CASSPERGGGFNEQFF
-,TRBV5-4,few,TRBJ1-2,TGTGCCAGCAGCGATGGGACCCGGGGCTACACCTTC,CASSDGTRGYTF
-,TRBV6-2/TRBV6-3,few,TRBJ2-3,TGTGCCAGCAGTTACGCACGCACAGATACGCAGTATTTT,CASSYARTDTQYF
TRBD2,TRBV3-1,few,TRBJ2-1,TGTGCCAGCAGCCAAGACCCTAGCGGGGGGGCAGGTGAGCAGTTCTTC,CASSQDPSGGAGEQFF
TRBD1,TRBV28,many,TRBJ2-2,TGTGCCAGCAGTGAACAGGGGCATAATACCGGGGAGCTGTTTTTT,CASSEQGHNTGELFF
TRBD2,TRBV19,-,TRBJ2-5,TGTGCCAGTAGTATAGTCCTAGCGGCACAAGAGACCCAGTACTTC,CASSIVLAAQETQYF
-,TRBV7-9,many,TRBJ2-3,TGTGCCAGCCGCCCCTTGGGCCCAGATACGCAGTATTTT,CASRPLGPDTQYF
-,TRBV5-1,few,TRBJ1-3,TGCGCCAGCACCCGAGGGGGGACGCGGACTAAAACTGGAAACACCATATATTTT,CASTRGGTRTKTGNTIYF
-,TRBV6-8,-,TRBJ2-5,TGTGCCAGCATAACAGGGAACGGACAAGAGACCCAGTACTTC,CASITGNGQETQYF
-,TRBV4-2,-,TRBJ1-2,TGTGCCAGCAGCCAAGGGGGCATCGGGTATGGCTACACCTTC,CASSQGGIGYGYTF
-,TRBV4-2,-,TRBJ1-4,TGTGCCAGCAGCCTTAGGGGGGACGGTGAAAAACTGTTTTTT,CASSLRGDGEKLFF
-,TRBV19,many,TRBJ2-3,TGTGCCAGTAGTACCCATGCAGGGAGGAGGAGCACAGATACGCAGTATTTT,CASSTHAGRRSTDTQYF
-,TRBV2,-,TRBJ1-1,TGTGCCAGCAGCACCCTAGGAAAAGCGGGTATGAACACTGAAGCTTTCTTT,CASSTLGKAGMNTEAFF
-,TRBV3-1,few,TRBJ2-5,TGTGCCAGCAGCCATTGGGGTTTGGGAGGAGTACAAGAGACCCAGTACTTC,CASSHWGLGGVQETQYF
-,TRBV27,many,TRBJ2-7,TGTGCCAGCAGAGATGTCACGTCTGCTTGCGAGCAGTACTTC,CASRDVTSACEQYF
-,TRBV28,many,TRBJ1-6,TGTGCCAGCAACCAGGAGAATAATTCACCCCTCCACTTT,CASNQENNSPLHF
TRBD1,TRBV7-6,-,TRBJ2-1,TGTGCCAGCAGCCCGATATCGGGACAGGAGGTCAATGAGCAGTTCTTC,CASSPISGQEVNEQFF
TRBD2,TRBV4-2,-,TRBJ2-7,TGTGCCAGCAGCCAAGACCCCGGCGCGGGGGACGAGCAGTACTTC,CASSQDPGAGDEQYF
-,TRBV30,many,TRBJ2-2,TGTGCCTGGAGTATCAGGGACGAGGGGGAGCTGTTTTTT,CAWSIRDEGELFF
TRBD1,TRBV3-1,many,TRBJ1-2,TGTGCCAGCAGCCAACTTGGTAGCAGGGGGTCCTATGGCTACACCTTC,CASSQLGSRGSYGYTF
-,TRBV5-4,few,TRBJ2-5,TGTGCCAGCAGCTTGGAGTCTACAGTCCAAGAGACCCAGTACTTC,CASSLESTVQETQYF
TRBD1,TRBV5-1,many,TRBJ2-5,TGCGCCAGCAGCTTTAACGGACAGGGGGCTGAGACCCAGTACTTC,CASSFNGQGAETQYF
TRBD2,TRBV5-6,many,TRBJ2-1,TGTGCCAGCAGCAGAACTAGCGGGGGGACCCCGCGGTACAATGAGCAGTTCTTC,CASSRTSGGTPRYNEQFF
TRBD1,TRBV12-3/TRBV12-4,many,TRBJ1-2,TGTGCCAGCACCTTACAGGGGGCGTTTGGCTACACCTTC,CASTLQGAFGYTF
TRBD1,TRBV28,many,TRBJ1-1,TGTGCCAGCAGTTCCCCGGGACAGTGGGAAGCTTTCTTT,CASSSPGQWEAFF
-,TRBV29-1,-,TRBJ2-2,TGCAGCGTTGGGGGCGCGGGTGGGGAGCTGTTTTTT,CSVGGAGGELFF
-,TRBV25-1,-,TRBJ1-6,TGTGCCAGCAGAGGCATGGGTCCGTCCTATAATTCACCCCTCCACTTT,CASRGMGPSYNSPLHF
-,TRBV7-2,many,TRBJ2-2,TGTGCCAGCAGCTTGGGGGGGGCTAACACCGGGGAGCTGTTTTTT,CASSLGGANTGELFF
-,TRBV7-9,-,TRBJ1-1,TGTGCCAGCAGCTTAGCGGAGGCCATCCTAGGGAACACTGAAGCTTTCTTT,CASSLAEAILGNTEAFF
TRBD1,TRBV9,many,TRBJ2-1,TGTGCCAGCAGCGTAGGGGACAGGTACAATGAGCAGTTCTTC,CASSVGDRYNEQFF
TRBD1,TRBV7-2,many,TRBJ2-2,TGTGCCAGCAGCGAACGACAGGGCAACACCGGGGAGCTGTTTTTT,CASSERQGNTGELFF
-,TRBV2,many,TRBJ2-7,TGTGCCAGCAGTGAAGTGGGCAGGGGCTACGAGCAGTACTTC,CASSEVGRGYEQYF